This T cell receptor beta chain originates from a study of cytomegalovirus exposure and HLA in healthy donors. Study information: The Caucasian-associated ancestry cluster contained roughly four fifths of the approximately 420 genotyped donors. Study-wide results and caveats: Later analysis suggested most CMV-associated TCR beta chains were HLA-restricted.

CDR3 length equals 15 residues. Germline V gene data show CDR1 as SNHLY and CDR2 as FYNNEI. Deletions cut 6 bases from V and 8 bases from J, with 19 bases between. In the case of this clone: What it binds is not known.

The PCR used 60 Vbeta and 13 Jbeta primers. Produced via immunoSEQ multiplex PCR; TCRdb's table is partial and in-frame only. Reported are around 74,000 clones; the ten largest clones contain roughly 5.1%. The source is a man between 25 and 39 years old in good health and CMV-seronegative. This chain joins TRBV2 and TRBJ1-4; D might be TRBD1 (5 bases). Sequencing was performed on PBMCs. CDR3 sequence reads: CASRQWGRDGEKLFF. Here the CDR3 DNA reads TGTGCCAGCAGACAATGGGGCAGGGATGGGGAAAAACTGTTTTTT.